This TCR beta chain was sequenced in a study of beta chain features in type 1 diabetes. Notes on the study in general: A closer apparent resemblance between naive, central memory and Treg TCRB repertoires was seen in patients than in healthy donors.

Germline values: CDR1 SGHRS, CDR2 YFSETQ. The CDR3 contains 14 residues. V lost 0 bases and J lost 4, with 10 bases in between. Expressed TCRB transcripts were sequenced because the entire RNA isolate underwent reverse transcription. TCRdb's copy holds only in-frame clones and misses some; the assay was immunoSEQ multiplex PCR. The sample carries fewer than 400,000 clones, roughly 8% recorded once. Each donor gave one heparinised blood draw averaging roughly 120 mL. Sorted CD4+ subsets: naive, central memory, regulatory, stem cell-like memory (CD45RO/CCR7/CD25/CD127/CD95/CD27 panel). This clone appeared many times. Its antigen remains unknown.

Sequenced sample: central memory CD4+ T cells from blood. The receptor was derived from a woman younger than 30 in good health. The chain uses TRBV5-1 and TRBJ1-2, with a weak D call TRBD1 (5 bases). The CDR3 nucleotides are TGCGCCAGCAGCTTGGTACCAGGGAGCTATGGCTACACCTTC. Protein sequence: CASSLVPGSYGYTF.